The 18 T cell receptor beta chains below come from one sample, sequenced in a study of T cells expressing NK-cell markers. Following a re-call of the 5' RACE reads, TCRdb has one entry per CDR3 protein and lacks DNA. Listed are 200,000 to 300,000 distinct CDR3 sequences; more than 3.5% falls within the top ten. The sequenced sample was blood T cells: a sorted CD56 or NKG2C T cell subset, CD4+ or CD8+ T cells, or bulk PBMC T cells (not recorded which). The source is a woman between 18 and 69 years old in good health.

The chain employs TRBV4-3 and TRBJ2-3; TCRdb reports TRBD1, a call that lacks DNA to check it against. Germline V gene data show CDR1 as LGHNA and CDR2 as YSLEER. The CDR3 has 17 amino acids. The CDR3 region is CASSQALSGQGFDTQYF.

The rearrangement links TRBV3-1 to TRBJ1-2. The CDR3 has 13 amino acids. Germline assignment: CDR1 LGHDT and CDR2 YNNKEL (reference sequence). Here the CDR3 reads CASSQGQFGGYTF.

The chain is built from TRBV27 and TRBJ2-4; without DNA, the TCRdb call of TRBD1 cannot be checked. CDR3 length equals 15 residues. Germline V lookup: CDR1 MNHEY, CDR2 SMNVEV (reference sequence). The chain's CDR3 is CASSLGAEAKNIQYF.

The genes are TRBV30 and TRBJ1-2; TCRdb designates TRBD1, a call that cannot be tested without DNA. CDR1 and CDR2 from the germline V gene are GTSNPN and SVGIG (reference sequence). There are 13 residues in the CDR3. The chain's CDR3 is CARTHAGDYGYTF.

The chain links TRBV7-6 to TRBJ2-1. CDR3 length: 15 amino acids. Germline V gene sequence: CDR1 SGHVS, CDR2 FNYEAQ. This CDR3 is CASSLVGGSYNEQFF.

The rearrangement joins TRBV11-2 to TRBJ2-1; the TRBD1 assignment by TCRdb is unverifiable without DNA. This CDR3 has 16 amino acids. Germline lookup yields CDR1 SGHAT and CDR2 FQNNGV. CDR3 amino acids: CASSPTFVGAYNEQFF.

This chain links TRBV12-3 or TRBV12-4 with TRBJ2-1; the D call of TRBD2 rests on TCRdb alone, since no DNA is present to check it. CDR3 length equals 15 residues. The CDR3 region is CASSGSSGSSGEQFF.

The genes are TRBV20-1 and TRBJ1-2. The CDR3 totals 14 residues. The V gene's germline CDR1 is DFQATT and CDR2 SNEGSKA (reference sequence). The CDR3 spells CSARDQGSASRITF.

The chain links TRBV5-6 to TRBJ2-3. The CDR3 extends over 17 amino acids. The germline V gene encodes CDR1 SGHDT and CDR2 YYEEEE. The CDR3: CASSLVVSATSTDTQYF.

The chain has TRBV7-9 and TRBJ1-5; lacking DNA, the TRBD1 call made by TCRdb goes unchecked. CDR1 is SEHNR and CDR2 is FQNEAQ in the germline V gene (reference sequence). The CDR3 runs to 15 residues. The CDR3 is CASSLGGQVGQPQHF.

V and J are TRBV3-1 and TRBJ2-5; TCRdb designates TRBD1, a call that cannot be tested without DNA. The CDR3 is 18 amino acids. Germline loops: CDR1 LGHDT, CDR2 YNNKEL (reference sequence). CDR3 amino acids: CASSQDQSGGGRQETQYF.

This chain connects TRBV6-1 to TRBJ1-1. Germline values: CDR1 MNHNS, CDR2 SASEGT. The length of the CDR3 is 14 residues. This CDR3 is CASKARAGGYEAFF.

This rearrangement joins TRBV20-1 to TRBJ2-1; TCRdb selects TRBD1, and the lack of DNA leaves this call unchecked. The length of the CDR3 is 12 residues. Germline CDR1 and CDR2: DFQATT and SNEGSKA (reference sequence). CDR3 sequence: CSAHDRNDEQFF.

V is TRBV20-1 and J is TRBJ2-7. The germline V gene has CDR1 DFQATT and CDR2 SNEGSKA (reference sequence). The CDR3 is made up of 12 amino acids. Here the CDR3 reads CSAPTASYEQYF.

The rearrangement uses TRBV20-1 and TRBJ1-5; TCRdb's D call, TRBD1, is unchecked because there is no DNA. CDR1 and CDR2 (germline): DFQATT, SNEGSKA (reference sequence). This CDR3 comprises 16 residues. Here the CDR3 reads CSARENGTPSNQPQHF.

The CDR3 here is CAIRAATNEKLFF. The genes are TRBV10-3 and TRBJ1-4. Germline V gives CDR1 ENHRY, CDR2 SYGVKD. CDR3 length: 13 amino acids.

The V call is TRBV20-1, the J call TRBJ2-5; TCRdb's D call, TRBD2, is unchecked because there is no DNA. This CDR3 comprises 19 residues. Germline CDR1 reads DFQATT; CDR2 reads SNEGSKA (reference sequence). Here the CDR3 reads CSARDPASGGLVYQETQYF.

The chain combines TRBV20-1 with TRBJ2-4. Germline V gene lookup returns CDR1 DFQATT and CDR2 SNEGSKA (reference sequence). The CDR3 is 12 amino acids. The CDR3 is CSGKIAKNIQYF.